This is a list of T cell receptor beta chains from one sample in a study of regulatory T cells in long-lasting Graves disease. TCRdb processed the multiplex PCR reads anew with MiXCR; each CDR3 protein has one entry. Of some 560,000 distinct CDR3 sequences in the sample, more than 15% were seen once. This same sample was also part of a study on T cells in Graves' hyperthyroidism and ophthalmopathy.

Sequenced here: peripheral blood mononuclear cells (PBMCs), sampled at new diagnosis, from a patient treated with antithyroid drugs. These receptors came from a woman in her forties or fifties with Graves disease. Both conserved end residues are part of each CDR3. Fields, in order: CDR3 DNA, CDR3 protein, CDR3 length, D gene, V gene, J gene, clone size. The D gene is left open where the match is weak. The size field is filled for only some rows; it gives once, few, many or a size class.

DNA: TGTGCCAGCAGTTGGGGGGCGGGTCAGCCCCAGCATTTT; CDR3: CASSWGAGQPQHF; length: 13; D: .; V: TRBV11-2; J: TRBJ1-5; size: few
DNA: TGTGCCAGTAGTCCCACCCTGGGGAATGAGCAGTTCTTC; CDR3: CASSPTLGNEQFF; length: 13; D: .; V: TRBV19; J: TRBJ2-1; size: few
DNA: TGTGCCAGCTCACCACCGGACAGGTCCTATGGCTACACCTTC; CDR3: CASSPPDRSYGYTF; length: 14; D: TRBD1; V: TRBV18; J: TRBJ1-2; size: many
DNA: TGTGCCATCAGTGAAGCGGGGGAGTACAATGAGCAGTTCTTC; CDR3: CAISEAGEYNEQFF; length: 14; D: TRBD2; V: TRBV10-3; J: TRBJ2-1; size: many
DNA: TGTGCCTGGAGCTCCCTGGGGGGGAACACCGGGGAGCTGTTTTTT; CDR3: CAWSSLGGNTGELFF; length: 15; D: .; V: TRBV30; J: TRBJ2-2; size: .
DNA: TGTGCCAGCAGTGAAGCTTCCGAGACAAATCAGCCCCAGCATTTT; CDR3: CASSEASETNQPQHF; length: 15; D: .; V: TRBV6-1; J: TRBJ1-5; size: once
DNA: TGTGCCAGTCAGGGGGTAGCGGGCGGGGAGCTGTTTTTT; CDR3: CASQGVAGGELFF; length: 13; D: .; V: TRBV12-3/TRBV12-4; J: TRBJ2-2; size: .
DNA: TGTGCCAGTAAGGAGGGAGACAGACTCTATGGCTACACCTTC; CDR3: CASKEGDRLYGYTF; length: 14; D: .; V: TRBV19; J: TRBJ1-2; size: .
DNA: TGCGCCGCCAGCCTGGAGGGAAATTCACCCCTCCACTTT; CDR3: CAASLEGNSPLHF; length: 13; D: .; V: TRBV4-1; J: TRBJ1-6; size: many
DNA: TGTGCCAGCAGCTTATCGGGGCAAACCCGAAGGGGGTTC; CDR3: CASSLSGQTRRGF; length: 13; D: .; V: TRBV11-3; J: TRBJ2-7; size: few
DNA: TGTGCCAGCAGCCAAGTCCCCAAAAGCTCCTACGAGCAGTACTTC; CDR3: CASSQVPKSSYEQYF; length: 15; D: .; V: TRBV3-1; J: TRBJ2-7; size: many
DNA: TGTGCCAGCAGCTTAGAGGGCTTCTCTGGAAACACCATATATTTT; CDR3: CASSLEGFSGNTIYF; length: 15; D: .; V: TRBV11-2; J: TRBJ1-3; size: many
DNA: TGTGCCAGCTCACCGGGCGGGGTTAAGGAGTACTTC; CDR3: CASSPGGVKEYF; length: 12; D: .; V: TRBV18; J: TRBJ2-4; size: many
DNA: TGTGCCAGCAGCTTCTATCGAGCGGATAGGTACTTC; CDR3: CASSFYRADRYF; length: 12; D: .; V: TRBV5-6; J: TRBJ2-5; size: .
DNA: TGTGCCAGCATTGGGAGGGTAGAGAAGCGAAGAGCTTTCTTT; CDR3: CASIGRVEKRRAFF; length: 14; D: .; V: TRBV6-2/TRBV6-3; J: TRBJ1-1; size: many
DNA: TGTGCCAGCAGCGCGCTAGGTGGTGAGCAGTTCTTC; CDR3: CASSALGGEQFF; length: 12; D: .; V: TRBV5-4; J: TRBJ2-1; size: few
DNA: TGTGCCAACAGTCACGACAGCCTAGGGACGGAGCAGTACTTC; CDR3: CANSHDSLGTEQYF; length: 14; D: .; V: TRBV6-2/TRBV6-3; J: TRBJ2-7; size: .
DNA: TGTGCCAGCAGTCTTGGGAGGGTTACTGAAGCTTTCTTT; CDR3: CASSLGRVTEAFF; length: 13; D: .; V: TRBV12-3/TRBV12-4; J: TRBJ1-1; size: many
DNA: TGTGCCAGCAGTTGGGGGGGCTCGGGAAGCAATCAGCCCCAGCATTTT; CDR3: CASSWGGSGSNQPQHF; length: 16; D: .; V: TRBV28; J: TRBJ1-5; size: many
DNA: TGTGCCAGCAGCTGGGGGACAGGCGGCGAGCAGTACTTC; CDR3: CASSWGTGGEQYF; length: 13; D: TRBD1; V: TRBV11-2; J: TRBJ2-7; size: many
DNA: TGTGCCAGCAGTGCCGGGTTTAGGGGCACTGAAGCTTTCTTT; CDR3: CASSAGFRGTEAFF; length: 14; D: .; V: TRBV12-3/TRBV12-4; J: TRBJ1-1; size: many
DNA: TGCAGTGCTAGTGAGGTCGCAGGCGCAGGGCCCCAGCATTTT; CDR3: CSASEVAGAGPQHF; length: 14; D: .; V: TRBV20-1; J: TRBJ1-5; size: few
DNA: TGTGCTAGTGCCCTTTCCCACACTGAAGCTTTCTTT; CDR3: CASALSHTEAFF; length: 12; D: .; V: TRBV12-5; J: TRBJ1-1; size: few
DNA: TGCAGTGGGATAGCGGGGGGAAGCACAGATACGCAGTATTTT; CDR3: CSGIAGGSTDTQYF; length: 14; D: TRBD2; V: TRBV20-1; J: TRBJ2-3; size: many
DNA: TGTGCCAGTAAGCAGGGGGCCACTGAAGCTTTCTTT; CDR3: CASKQGATEAFF; length: 12; D: TRBD1; V: TRBV19; J: TRBJ1-1; size: .
DNA: TGTGCCAGCAGCTTTCTAGGTAATCCAAGGGGGGAGCAGTTCTTC; CDR3: CASSFLGNPRGEQFF; length: 15; D: .; V: TRBV7-2; J: TRBJ2-1; size: few
DNA: TGTGCCAGCAGCCAAGCCGAGGGCGGGGCTTTCTTT; CDR3: CASSQAEGGAFF; length: 12; D: .; V: TRBV3-1; J: TRBJ1-1; size: few
DNA: TGTGCCAGCAGCTTAGATCCCCCAGGTTCCGGATACAATGAGCAGTTCTTC; CDR3: CASSLDPPGSGYNEQFF; length: 17; D: .; V: TRBV11-3; J: TRBJ2-1; size: .
DNA: TGCGCCAGCAGCGTGGGCACAGGGGGCATTGAAGCTTTCTTT; CDR3: CASSVGTGGIEAFF; length: 14; D: TRBD1; V: TRBV5-1; J: TRBJ1-1; size: .
DNA: TGTGCCAGCAGCTTGGGAGGCTGGCGCTCCTATAATTCACCCCTCCACTTT; CDR3: CASSLGGWRSYNSPLHF; length: 17; D: .; V: TRBV5-1; J: TRBJ1-6; size: many
DNA: TGTGCCAGCAGTGAAAAAACGCCGAATCAGCCCCAGCATTTT; CDR3: CASSEKTPNQPQHF; length: 14; D: .; V: TRBV2; J: TRBJ1-5; size: .
DNA: TGCGCCAGCAGCCAAGGACCCGAGCAGTACTTC; CDR3: CASSQGPEQYF; length: 11; D: .; V: TRBV4-1; J: TRBJ2-7; size: many
DNA: TGTGCCAGCAGCTTAGGGGGAGGAGCGGGGGTAAAGGAGCAGTTCTTC; CDR3: CASSLGGGAGVKEQFF; length: 16; D: TRBD2; V: TRBV11-3; J: TRBJ2-1; size: many
DNA: TGTGCCAGTAGTATGGAGGGTACGGGCGGCACAGATACGCAGTATTTT; CDR3: CASSMEGTGGTDTQYF; length: 16; D: .; V: TRBV19; J: TRBJ2-3; size: few
DNA: TGTGCCAGCAGCCGATCCGGGACAGGGAACCGCGAGCAGTACTTC; CDR3: CASSRSGTGNREQYF; length: 15; D: TRBD1; V: TRBV6-2/TRBV6-3; J: TRBJ2-7; size: many
DNA: TGTGCCACCAGCAGAGGGGTAACACTTGTGGGTGGCTACACCTTC; CDR3: CATSRGVTLVGGYTF; length: 15; D: .; V: TRBV15; J: TRBJ1-2; size: many
DNA: TGTGCCAGCAGCGGGAGTCCGAATTCACCCCTCCACTTT; CDR3: CASSGSPNSPLHF; length: 13; D: .; V: TRBV9; J: TRBJ1-6; size: .
DNA: TGTGCCAGCACCTCCGAGGGCGTTAGCAATCAGCCCCAGCATTTT; CDR3: CASTSEGVSNQPQHF; length: 15; D: .; V: TRBV2; J: TRBJ1-5; size: many